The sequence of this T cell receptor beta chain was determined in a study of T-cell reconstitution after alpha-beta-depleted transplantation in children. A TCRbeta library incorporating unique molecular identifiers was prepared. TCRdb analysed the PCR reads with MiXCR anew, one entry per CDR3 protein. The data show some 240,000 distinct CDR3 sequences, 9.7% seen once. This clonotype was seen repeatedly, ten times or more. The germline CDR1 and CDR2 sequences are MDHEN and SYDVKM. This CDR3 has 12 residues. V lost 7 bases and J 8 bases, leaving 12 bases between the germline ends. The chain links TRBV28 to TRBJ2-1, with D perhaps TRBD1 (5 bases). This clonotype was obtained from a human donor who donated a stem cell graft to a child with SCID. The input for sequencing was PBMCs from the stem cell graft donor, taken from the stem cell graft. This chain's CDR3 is CASTTQGHEQFF. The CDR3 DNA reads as TGTGCCAGCACCACCCAGGGTCATGAGCAGTTCTTC.